This TCR beta chain is from a study of beta chain features in type 1 diabetes. Reverse transcribing all isolated RNA meant expressed TCRB transcripts were sequenced. Here immunoSEQ multiplex PCR was the method, and the copy in TCRdb shows in-frame clones only, minus some. The sample consists of under 300,000 clones, about 25% of them appearing once. This clone occurred a few times. V gave up 5 bases and J gave up 4 bases, with 17 bases separating them. This CDR3 contains 15 residues. Looked up from germline, CDR1 is SGHTA and CDR2 is FQGNSA. V usage is TRBV7-2 and J usage is TRBJ2-5, with D perhaps TRBD1 (7 bases). The origin of this receptor is a young man in good health. Sequencing was carried out using central memory CD4+ T cells from blood. The CDR3 coding sequence is TGTGCCAGCAGCCTCTCGGAGGGGGCGGGAGAGACCCAGTACTTC. Encoded protein: CASSLSEGAGETQYF.